This T cell receptor beta chain emerged from a study of radiotherapy plus CTLA-4 blockade in lung cancer. Whole-study context: Objective responses occurred in roughly a sixth of patients; around 28% had disease control.

The germline V gene has CDR1 LNHNV and CDR2 YYDKDF (reference sequence). The CDR3 is 12 amino acids. Trimming removed 4 bases from V and 6 bases from J, with 6 bases in between. General observations from the study: Blood-borne expansion of tumor-derived TCR clones followed radiotherapy plus ipilimumab. Early blood T cell clone dynamics, with interferon-beta, were reported to best predict response.

This table comes from immunoSEQ multiplex PCR, and its TCRdb copy is limited to in-frame clones, with some not included. The sample has approximately 45,000 clones; more than 60% are singletons. CTLA-4 blockade with ipilimumab, together with focal radiation, was given to patients with chemo-refractory metastatic non-small-cell lung cancer. Concerning this clone itself: Its antigen is not known.

Specimen: peripheral blood, collected from a patient treated with radiotherapy plus ipilimumab. The sequence was collected from a human donor with non-small cell lung cancer who had a partial response to radiotherapy plus ipilimumab. This chain joins TRBV15 and TRBJ2-2; D is uncertain. In DNA, the CDR3 is TGTGCCACCAGCACTGCGGCCGGGGAGCTGTTTTTT. Translation: CATSTAAGELFF.